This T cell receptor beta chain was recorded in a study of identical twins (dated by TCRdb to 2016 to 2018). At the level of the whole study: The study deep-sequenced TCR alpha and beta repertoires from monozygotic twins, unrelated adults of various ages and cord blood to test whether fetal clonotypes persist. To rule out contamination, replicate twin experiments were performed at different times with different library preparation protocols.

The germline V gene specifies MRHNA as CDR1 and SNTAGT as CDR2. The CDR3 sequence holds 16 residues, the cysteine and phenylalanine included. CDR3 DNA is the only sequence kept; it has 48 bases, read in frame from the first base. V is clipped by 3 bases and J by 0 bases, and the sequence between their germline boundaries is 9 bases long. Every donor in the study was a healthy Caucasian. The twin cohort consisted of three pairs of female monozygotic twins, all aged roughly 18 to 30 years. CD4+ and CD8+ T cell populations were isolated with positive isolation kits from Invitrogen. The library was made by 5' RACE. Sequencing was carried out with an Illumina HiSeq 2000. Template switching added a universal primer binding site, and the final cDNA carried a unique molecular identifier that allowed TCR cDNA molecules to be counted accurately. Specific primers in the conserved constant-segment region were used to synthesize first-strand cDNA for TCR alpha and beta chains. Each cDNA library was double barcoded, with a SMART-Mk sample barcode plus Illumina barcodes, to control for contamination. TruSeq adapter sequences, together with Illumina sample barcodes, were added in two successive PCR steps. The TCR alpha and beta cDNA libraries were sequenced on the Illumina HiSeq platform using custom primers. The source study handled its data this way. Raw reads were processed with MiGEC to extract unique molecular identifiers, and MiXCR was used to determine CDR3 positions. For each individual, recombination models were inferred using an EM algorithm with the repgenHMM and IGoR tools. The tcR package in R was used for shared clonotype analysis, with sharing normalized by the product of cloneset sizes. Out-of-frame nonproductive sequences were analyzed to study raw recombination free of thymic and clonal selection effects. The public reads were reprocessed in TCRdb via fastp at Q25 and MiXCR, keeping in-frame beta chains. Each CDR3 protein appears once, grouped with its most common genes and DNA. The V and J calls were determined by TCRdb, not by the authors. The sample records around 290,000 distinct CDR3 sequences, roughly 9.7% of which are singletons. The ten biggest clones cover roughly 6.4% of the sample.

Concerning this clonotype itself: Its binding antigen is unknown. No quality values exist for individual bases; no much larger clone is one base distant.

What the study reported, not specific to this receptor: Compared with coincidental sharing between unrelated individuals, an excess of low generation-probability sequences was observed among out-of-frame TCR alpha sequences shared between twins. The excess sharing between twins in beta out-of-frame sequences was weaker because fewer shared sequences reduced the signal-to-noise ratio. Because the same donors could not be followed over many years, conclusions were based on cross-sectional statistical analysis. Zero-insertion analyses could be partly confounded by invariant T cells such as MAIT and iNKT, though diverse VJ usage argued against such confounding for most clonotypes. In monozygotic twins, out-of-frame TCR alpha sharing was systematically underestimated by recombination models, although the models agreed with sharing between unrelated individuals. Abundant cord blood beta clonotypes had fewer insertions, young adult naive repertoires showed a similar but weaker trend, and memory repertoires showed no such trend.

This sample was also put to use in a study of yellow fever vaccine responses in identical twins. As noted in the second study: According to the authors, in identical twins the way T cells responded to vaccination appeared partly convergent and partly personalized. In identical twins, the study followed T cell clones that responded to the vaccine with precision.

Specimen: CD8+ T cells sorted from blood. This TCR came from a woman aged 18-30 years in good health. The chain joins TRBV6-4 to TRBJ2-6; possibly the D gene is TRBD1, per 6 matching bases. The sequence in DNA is TGTGCCAGCAGTGAGGACAGCCGCTCTGGGGCCAACGTCCTGACTTTC. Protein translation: CASSEDSRSGANVLTF.